A single T cell receptor beta chain is shown here with its context. What it binds is not known. This CDR3 spans 15 amino acids. V lost 5 bases to trimming and J lost 6 bases; unmatched junction nucleotides: 8. Germline V gives CDR1 MDHEN, CDR2 SYDVKM. This entry is derived from a study of radiotherapy plus CTLA-4 blockade in lung cancer. About the study: Of all patients, more than 15% responded objectively and approximately 30% showed disease control. Study results and caveats: Tumor-derived TCR clones expanded in blood after radiotherapy plus ipilimumab. It was early blood T cell clone dynamics, with interferon-beta, that reportedly best predicted response.

Focal radiation plus CTLA-4 blockade with ipilimumab was administered to patients who had chemo-refractory metastatic non-small-cell lung cancer. The data were produced by immunoSEQ multiplex PCR, yet TCRdb's version contains in-frame clones alone and is incomplete. The repertoire includes around 78,000 clones, 60% to 85% of them detected once, and 3% to 4.5% sits in the top ten. The sample was peripheral blood, taken from a patient treated with radiotherapy plus ipilimumab. V usage is TRBV28 and J usage is TRBJ1-2; TRBD1 aligns across 11 bases. This receptor was identified in a human donor with non-small cell lung cancer who had a partial response to radiotherapy plus ipilimumab. Some clones in this sample may be carry-over from other donors' samples. The CDR3 sequence is CASSRTGGVFNGYTF. CDR3 DNA sequence: TGTGCCAGCAGTAGGACAGGGGGCGTATTTAATGGCTACACCTTC.